Listed below are T cell receptor beta chains from one sample, sequenced in a study of cytomegalovirus exposure and HLA in healthy donors. TCRdb's table, derived via immunoSEQ multiplex PCR, lists solely in-frame clones and lacks some. This table holds some 150,000 clones, roughly 80% found once. Sequencing was done on a sample of PBMCs. The receptors here all came from a middle-aged woman in good health and CMV-seronegative. CDR3s include the opening cysteine and the closing phenylalanine or tryptophan. Fields, in order: J gene, V gene, CDR3 protein.

>TRBJ2-7|TRBV2
CASSTNEQYF
>TRBJ1-1|TRBV9
CASSRVAETEAFF
>TRBJ1-1|TRBV9
CASSPRQGGASEAFF
>TRBJ2-7|TRBV2
CASSAPGLAGQYF
>TRBJ2-7|TRBV6-1
CASSEGLGVAYEQYF
>TRBJ2-7|TRBV7-7
CASSSAPGLLYEQYF
>TRBJ1-3|TRBV6-6
CASSLAHTIYF
>TRBJ1-4|TRBV5-5
CASSFGPFNEKLFF
>TRBJ1-2|TRBV7-8
CASSRNREGYTF
>TRBJ1-1|TRBV30
CAWSLSPRMEAFF
>TRBJ2-1|TRBV11-3
CASSLGPPSVDEQFF
>TRBJ1-2|TRBV5-1
CASSSTGINYGYTF
>TRBJ1-3|TRBV25-1
CASSGSAGDRWGNTIYF
>TRBJ2-1|TRBV29-1
CSVERGASGGNEQFF
>TRBJ1-5|TRBV19
CASSTGTGDQPQHF
>TRBJ2-7|TRBV6-1
CASSGRLVPYSEYF
>TRBJ2-5|TRBV7-7
CASSSLPDRGETQYF
>TRBJ1-2|TRBV13
CASSLVSPGDTF
>TRBJ2-1|TRBV28
CASYPGGQGLYNEQFF
>TRBJ1-1|TRBV6-5
CASTTGAFMNTEAFF
>TRBJ2-5|TRBV5-6
CASSPSGVETQYF
>TRBJ1-2|TRBV21-1
CASKNRIRYGYTF
>TRBJ1-3|TRBV2
CASRTVGDTIYF
>TRBJ1-5|TRBV10-2
CASSESGNQPQHF
>TRBJ1-5|TRBV2
CASSDREVNQPQHF
>TRBJ2-7|TRBV2
CASRAGSSYEQYF
>TRBJ1-2|TRBV2
CASIPGQGFYGYTF
>TRBJ1-1|TRBV7-8
CASTLGGTTEAFF
>TRBJ1-2|TRBV6-1
CASSEGQGNSQKANYGYTF
>TRBJ2-7|TRBV5-4
CASSFGDITYAEQYF
>TRBJ1-1|TRBV11-1
CASSLTVSGGNTEAFF
>TRBJ2-5|TRBV5-1
CASSLAGLGSQETQYF
>TRBJ2-4|TRBV6-1
CASSAIGTPSIQYF
>TRBJ2-1|TRBV5-6
CASSSGTSGTRTYNEQFF
>TRBJ2-1|TRBV14
CASRMGTFNEQFF
>TRBJ2-7|TRBV6-1
CASSAPSGSSYEQYF
>TRBJ2-3|TRBV6-5
CASSYEATDTQYF
>TRBJ2-1|TRBV2
CASSEGGGPRGNEQFF
>TRBJ1-1|TRBV13
CASSPQGNTEAFF
>TRBJ1-2|TRBV29-1
CSVEGYRGLGGYTF
>TRBJ1-2|TRBV5-1
CASSPGDTINYGYTF
>TRBJ1-1|TRBV5-1
CASSKRQGVNTEAFF
>TRBJ2-7|TRBV7-8
CASSGRRGPPPYEQYF
>TRBJ1-4|TRBV9
CASSPLAGTGGNEKLFF
>TRBJ1-2|TRBV5-4
CAANRDTSHYGYTF
>TRBJ1-5|TRBV7-8
CASSLDRGAPQPQHF
>TRBJ1-2|TRBV28
CASSWGPRHGYTF
>TRBJ1-2|TRBV4-2
CASSQEGGGTNYGYTF
>TRBJ2-7|TRBV6-5
CASSRLAGVYEQYF
>TRBJ1-4|TRBV29-1
CSVSFRGQGDEKLFF
>TRBJ2-7|TRBV27
CASSRAGLEYEQYF
>TRBJ1-1|TRBV21-1
CATRQLNTEAFF
>TRBJ1-2|TRBV5-4
CASSSTGTGSYGYTF
>TRBJ2-1|TRBV7-9
CASSSLPRGYNEQFF
>TRBJ2-3|TRBV10-3
CAISGTTVTDTQYF